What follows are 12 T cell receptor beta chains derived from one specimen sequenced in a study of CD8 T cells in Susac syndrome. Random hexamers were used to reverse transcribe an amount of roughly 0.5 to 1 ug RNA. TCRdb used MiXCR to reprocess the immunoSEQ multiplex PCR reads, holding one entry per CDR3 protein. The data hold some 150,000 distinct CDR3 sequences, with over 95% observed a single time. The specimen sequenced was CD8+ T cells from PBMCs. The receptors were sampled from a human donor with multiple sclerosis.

CDR3 nucleotide sequence: TGTGCCAGCAGTTACCGACCCCTGGCAGCGAAAGAGACCCAGTACTTC. Amino acids: CASSYRPLAAKETQYF. This chain joins TRBV6-5 and TRBJ2-5; no clear D. The CDR3 extends over 16 amino acids. Trimming removed 2 bases from V and 3 bases from J, with 16 bases in between. Germline loops: CDR1 MNHEY, CDR2 SVGAGI.

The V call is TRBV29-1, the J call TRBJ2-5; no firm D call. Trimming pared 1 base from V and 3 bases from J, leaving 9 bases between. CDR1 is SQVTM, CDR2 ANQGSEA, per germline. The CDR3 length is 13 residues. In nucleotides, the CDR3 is TGCAGCGTTGAAGTTCGACGGGAAGAGACCCAGTACTTC. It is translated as CSVEVRREETQYF. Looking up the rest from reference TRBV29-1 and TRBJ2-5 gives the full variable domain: SAVISQKPSRDICQRGTSLTIQCQVDSQVTMMFWYRQQPGQSLTLIATANQGSEATYESGFVIDKFPISRPNLTFSTLTVSNMSPEDSSIYLCSVEVRREETQYFGPGTRLLVL.

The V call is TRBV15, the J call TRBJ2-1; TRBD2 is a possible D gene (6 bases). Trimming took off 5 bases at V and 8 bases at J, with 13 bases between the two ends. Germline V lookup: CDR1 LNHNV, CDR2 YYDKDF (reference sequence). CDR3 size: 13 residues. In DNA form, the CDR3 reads TGTGCCACCAGCGCCAACACGGGGGATGAGCAGTTCTTC. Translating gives CATSANTGDEQFF.

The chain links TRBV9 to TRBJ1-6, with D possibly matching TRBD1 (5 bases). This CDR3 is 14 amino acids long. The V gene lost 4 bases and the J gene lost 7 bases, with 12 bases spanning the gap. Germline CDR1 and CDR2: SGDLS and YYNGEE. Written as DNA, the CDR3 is TGTGCCAGCAGCCTCCAGGGTTCGAATTCACCCCTCCACTTT. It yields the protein CASSLQGSNSPLHF.

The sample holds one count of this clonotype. CDR3 coding DNA: TGCAGTGCTAGAGATGGAATTACAGGGCAGTACGTC. The encoded protein is CSARDGITGQYV. The V call is TRBV20-1, the J call TRBJ2-7; possibly TRBD1 for D (5 bases). V lost 0 bases and J 9 bases, leaving 12 bases between the germline ends. The germline gives CDR1 DFQATT, CDR2 SNEGSKA (reference sequence). This CDR3 has 12 amino acids.

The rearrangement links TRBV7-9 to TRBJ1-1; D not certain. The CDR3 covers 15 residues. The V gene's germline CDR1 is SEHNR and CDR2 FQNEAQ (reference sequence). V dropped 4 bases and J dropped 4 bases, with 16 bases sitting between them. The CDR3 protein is CASSSEIGGGTEAFF. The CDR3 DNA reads TGTGCCAGCAGCTCAGAGATTGGTGGTGGCACTGAAGCTTTCTTT. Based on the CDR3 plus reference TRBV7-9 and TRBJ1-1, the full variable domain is DTGVSQNPRHKITKRGQNVTFRCDPISEHNRLYWYRQTLGQGPEFLTYFQNEAQLEKSRLLSDRFSAERPKGSFSTLEIQRTEQGDSAMYLCASSSEIGGGTEAFFGQGTRLTVV.

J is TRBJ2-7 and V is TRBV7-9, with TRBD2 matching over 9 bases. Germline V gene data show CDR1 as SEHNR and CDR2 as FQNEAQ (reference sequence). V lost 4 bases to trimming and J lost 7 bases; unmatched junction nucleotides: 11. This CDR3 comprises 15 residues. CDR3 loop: CASSSLAGPIVEQYF. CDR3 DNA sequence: TGTGCCAGCAGCTCGCTAGCGGGGCCCATCGTAGAGCAGTACTTC.

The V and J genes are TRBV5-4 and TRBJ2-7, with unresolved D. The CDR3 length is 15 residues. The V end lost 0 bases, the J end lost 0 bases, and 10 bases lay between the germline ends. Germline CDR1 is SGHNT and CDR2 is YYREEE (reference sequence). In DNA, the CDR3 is TGTGCCAGCAGCTTGGAGGAGACGGGCTCCTACGAGCAGTACTTC. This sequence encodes CASSLEETGSYEQYF.

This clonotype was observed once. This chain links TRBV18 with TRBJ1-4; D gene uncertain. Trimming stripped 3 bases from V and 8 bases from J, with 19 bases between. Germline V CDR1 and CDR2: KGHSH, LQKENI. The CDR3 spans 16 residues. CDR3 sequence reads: CASSPTSPPSKEKLFF. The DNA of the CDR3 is TGTGCCAGCTCACCCACGTCTCCCCCGTCAAAGGAAAAACTGTTTTTT. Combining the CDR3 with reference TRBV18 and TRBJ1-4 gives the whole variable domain NAGVMQNPRHLVRRRGQEARLRCSPMKGHSHVYWYRQLPEEGLKFMVYLQKENIIDESGMPKERFSAEFPKEGPSILRIQQVVRGDSAAYFCASSPTSPPSKEKLFFGSGTQLSVL.

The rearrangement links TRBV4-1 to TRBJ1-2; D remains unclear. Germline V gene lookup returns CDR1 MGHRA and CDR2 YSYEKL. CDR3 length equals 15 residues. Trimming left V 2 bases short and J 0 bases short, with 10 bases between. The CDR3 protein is CASSQLTTTNYGYTF. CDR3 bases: TGCGCCAGCAGCCAACTGACAACTACTAACTATGGCTACACCTTC.

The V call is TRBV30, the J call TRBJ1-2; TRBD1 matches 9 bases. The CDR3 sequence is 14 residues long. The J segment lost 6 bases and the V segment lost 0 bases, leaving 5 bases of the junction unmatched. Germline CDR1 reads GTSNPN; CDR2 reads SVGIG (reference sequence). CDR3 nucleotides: TGTGCCTGGAGTGTACGGACAGGGGACGATGGCTACACCTTC. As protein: CAWSVRTGDDGYTF. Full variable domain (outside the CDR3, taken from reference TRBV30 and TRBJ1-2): SQTIHQWPATLVQPVGSPLSLECTVEGTSNPNLYWYRQAAGRGLQLLFYSVGIGQISSEVPQNLSASRPQDRQFILSSKKLLLSDSGFYLCAWSVRTGDDGYTFGSGTRLTVV.

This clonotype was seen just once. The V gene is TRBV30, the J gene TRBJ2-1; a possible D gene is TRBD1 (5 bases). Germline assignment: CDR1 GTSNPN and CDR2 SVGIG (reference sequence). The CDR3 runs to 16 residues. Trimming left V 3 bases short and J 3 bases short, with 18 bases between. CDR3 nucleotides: TGTGCCTGGAGCGGAATTCCGACAGAAATCTACAATGAGCAGTTCTTC. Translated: CAWSGIPTEIYNEQFF.